Reported below is one TCR beta chain. The data derive from a study of blood T cell repertoires in COVID-19. The wider study: Acute and convalescent COVID-19 specimens originated in the United States, Italy and Spain. T cells, B-cell-depleted T cells, or PBMCs supplied cDNA or gDNA.

Per the original data handling: Amplified reference gene primers provided the basis for estimating nucleated cell counts. Produced via immunoSEQ multiplex PCR; TCRdb's table is partial and in-frame only. For V, J and clone size, that table is used; D and trimming come from the DNA. The sample holds about 140,000 clones, 84% seen once. Unmatched junction bases numbered 3, after V lost 2 bases and J lost 0 bases. The CDR3 has 16 residues. CDR1 is SGHRS, CDR2 YFSETQ, per germline. The receptor's source is an older woman with acute or convalescent COVID-19. The chain couples TRBV5-1 to TRBJ2-3; 10 bases line up with TRBD2. The specimen was peripheral blood. The CDR3 region is CASSFGLAASTDTQYF. In DNA, the CDR3 is TGCGCCAGCAGCTTCGGACTAGCGGCTAGCACAGATACGCAGTATTTT.